In this sample, the clone carrying this TCR beta chain turned up a few times. These data originate in a study of blood T cell repertoires in COVID-19. Generated by immunoSEQ multiplex PCR, the TCRdb table keeps only in-frame clones and is missing some. This table holds under 200,000 clones, 79% found once. Germline V gene lookup returns CDR1 LNHDA and CDR2 SQIVND (reference sequence). The junction had 10 bases not matched to a gene; V was cut back by 9 bases and J by 4 bases. The CDR3 length is 14 residues. The gene calls are TRBV19 and TRBJ2-3; 7 bases fit TRBD2. The receptor was isolated from a man aged 60 to 69 with active or convalescent COVID-19. The sample comprised peripheral blood. The CDR3 region is CASKGALAADTQYF. CDR3 in DNA: TGTGCCAGCAAAGGGGCGCTAGCGGCAGATACGCAGTATTTT.